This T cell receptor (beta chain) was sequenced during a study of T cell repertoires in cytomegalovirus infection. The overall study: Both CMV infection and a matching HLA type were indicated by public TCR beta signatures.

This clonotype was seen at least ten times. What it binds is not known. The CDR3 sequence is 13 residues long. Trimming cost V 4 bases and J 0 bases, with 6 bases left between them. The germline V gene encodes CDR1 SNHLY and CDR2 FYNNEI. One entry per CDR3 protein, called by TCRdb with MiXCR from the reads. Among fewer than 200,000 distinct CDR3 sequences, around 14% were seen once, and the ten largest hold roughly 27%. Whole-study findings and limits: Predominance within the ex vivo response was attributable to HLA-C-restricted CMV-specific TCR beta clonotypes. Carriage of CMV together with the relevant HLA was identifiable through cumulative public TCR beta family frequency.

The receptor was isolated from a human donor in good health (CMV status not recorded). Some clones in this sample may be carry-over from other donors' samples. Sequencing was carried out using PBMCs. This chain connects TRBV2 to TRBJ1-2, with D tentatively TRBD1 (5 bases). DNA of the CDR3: TGTGCCAGCAGTGGGACATCTAACTATGGCTACACCTTC. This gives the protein CASSGTSNYGYTF.